Listed below are T cell receptor beta chains from one sample, sequenced in a study of T-cell reconstitution after alpha-beta-depleted transplantation in children. TCRdb re-called the PCR reads with MiXCR, one entry per CDR3 protein. Here the sample spans a few hundred thousand distinct CDR3 sequences, about 7.3% being singletons. The material was peripheral blood, obtained 360 days after TCRalphabeta/CD19-depleted stem cell transplant. Every receptor here comes from a female patient between 2 and 15 years old who had a stem cell transplant for Fanconi anemia, so the T cells may come from the graft donor. The CDR3 runs from the conserved cysteine through the conserved F or W. The D gene is left open where the match is weak. The size entry is marked missing in some rows and otherwise reads once, few, many or a size class.

CDR3	DNA	size	V	J	D
CASTRDPGQPQHF	TGTGCCAGCACCCGAGATCCGGGCCAGCCCCAGCATTTT	NA	TRBV6-6	TRBJ1-5	NA
CASSNLGTPYTEAFF	TGTGCCAGCAGTAATCTGGGTACCCCCTACACTGAAGCTTTCTTT	NA	TRBV2	TRBJ1-1	NA
CSASRTSGIYNEQFF	TGCAGTGCTTCTCGGACTAGCGGGATTTACAATGAGCAGTTCTTC	many	TRBV20-1	TRBJ2-1	TRBD2
CSARDDAGGLRRGNEQFF	TGCAGTGCTAGAGATGATGCGGGGGGGCTTCGACGGGGGAATGAGCAGTTCTTC	many	TRBV20-1	TRBJ2-1	TRBD2
CASSQAYTEAFF	TGTGCCAGCAGCCAAGCCTACACTGAAGCTTTCTTT	few	TRBV3-1	TRBJ1-1	NA
CASSLFGQNTGELFF	TGTGCCAGCAGTTTATTTGGACAGAACACCGGGGAGCTGTTTTTT	many	TRBV28	TRBJ2-2	NA
CASSFPRGKIGNTIYF	TGTGCCAGCAGTTTCCCACGGGGTAAAATCGGAAACACCATATATTTT	NA	TRBV28	TRBJ1-3	NA
CASSYGAETQYF	TGTGCCAGCAGTTATGGGGCGGAGACCCAGTACTTC	NA	TRBV6-5	TRBJ2-5	NA
CASSEPSGPYNEQFF	TGTGCCAGCAGCGAACCTAGCGGGCCCTACAATGAGCAGTTCTTC	many	TRBV9	TRBJ2-1	TRBD2
CASSKQVEETQYF	TGTGCCAGCAGTAAACAGGTAGAAGAGACCCAGTACTTC	NA	TRBV6-2/TRBV6-3	TRBJ2-5	NA
CSVVSPGANYGYTF	TGCAGCGTTGTATCGCCAGGGGCTAACTATGGCTACACCTTC	many	TRBV29-1	TRBJ1-2	NA
CASSFTPDTQYF	TGTGCCAGCAGTTTTACCCCAGATACGCAGTATTTT	many	TRBV27	TRBJ2-3	NA
CASRSSGLRELFF	TGTGCCAGCAGATCATCGGGTCTGCGGGAGCTGTTTTTT	few	TRBV6-1	TRBJ2-2	NA
CASSANQKHRVTGANVLTF	TGTGCCAGCAGCGCAAATCAAAAACACAGGGTGACGGGGGCCAACGTCCTGACTTTC	NA	TRBV7-8	TRBJ2-6	NA
CASSQEPTGGNDSPLHF	TGCGCCAGCAGCCAGGAACCAACAGGGGGAAATGATTCACCCCTCCACTTT	NA	TRBV4-3	TRBJ1-6	TRBD1
CASRGGVDDTQYF	TGTGCCAGCAGGGGAGGGGTTGATGATACGCAGTATTTT	many	TRBV9	TRBJ2-3	TRBD2